The present TCR beta chain was sequenced within a study of blood T cell repertoires in COVID-19. J was trimmed by 1 base and V by 5 bases; bases with no gene match: 16. The CDR3 consists of 18 residues. Germline CDR1 MNHEY, CDR2 SVGEGT. Here immunoSEQ multiplex PCR was the method, and the copy in TCRdb shows in-frame clones only, minus some. The sample contains 140,000 to 150,000 clones, roughly 81% of which appear only once. Ages ranged from about 18 to 100 years, with residence in around 24 US areas. The chain recombines TRBV6-2 or TRBV6-3 with TRBJ2-7; 8 bases fit TRBD2. Sequenced material: PBMCs or T cells enriched from blood (not recorded which). This sequence originates from a woman aged 50 to 65 with acute COVID-19. CDR3 nucleotides: TGTGCCAGCAGTGGCGAGTGGAGCCTAGCGGGTGAATCCTACGAGCAGTACTTC. Encoded protein: CASSGEWSLAGESYEQYF.